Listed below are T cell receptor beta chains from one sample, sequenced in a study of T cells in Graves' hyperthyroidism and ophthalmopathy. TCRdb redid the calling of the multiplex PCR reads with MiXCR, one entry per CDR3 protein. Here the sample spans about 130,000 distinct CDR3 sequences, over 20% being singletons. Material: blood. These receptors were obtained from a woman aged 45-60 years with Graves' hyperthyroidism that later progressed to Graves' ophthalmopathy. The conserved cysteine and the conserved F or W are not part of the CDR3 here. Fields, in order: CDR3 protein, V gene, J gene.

cdr3_aa: ASSYRESSEKLF
v_call: TRBV18
j_call: TRBJ1-4

cdr3_aa: SVGFAGLAGYEQY
v_call: TRBV29-1
j_call: TRBJ2-7

cdr3_aa: ASSEGTSALRLTDTQY
v_call: TRBV6-4
j_call: TRBJ2-3

cdr3_aa: SVRSSYNEQF
v_call: TRBV29-1
j_call: TRBJ2-1

cdr3_aa: ASSNYRNQPQH
v_call: TRBV4-2
j_call: TRBJ1-5

cdr3_aa: ASSLQGAGPQH
v_call: TRBV28
j_call: TRBJ1-5

cdr3_aa: ASSSLQVPGQETQY
v_call: TRBV28
j_call: TRBJ2-5

cdr3_aa: SVEGTGAPYNYGYT
v_call: TRBV29-1
j_call: TRBJ1-2

cdr3_aa: SAAGEAGYT
v_call: TRBV29-1
j_call: TRBJ1-2

cdr3_aa: ASSPAHMNTEAF
v_call: TRBV18
j_call: TRBJ1-1

cdr3_aa: ASSLDSGSLYEQY
v_call: TRBV5-1
j_call: TRBJ2-7

cdr3_aa: SARMTGNTEAF
v_call: TRBV20-1
j_call: TRBJ1-1

cdr3_aa: ASSLKPGQNYEQY
v_call: TRBV7-8
j_call: TRBJ2-7

cdr3_aa: ASSIGTGTYNEQF
v_call: TRBV19
j_call: TRBJ2-1

cdr3_aa: ASSLDRPYGYT
v_call: TRBV5-1
j_call: TRBJ1-2

cdr3_aa: ASSREGDLNYGYT
v_call: TRBV19
j_call: TRBJ1-2

cdr3_aa: SAREYNEQF
v_call: TRBV20-1
j_call: TRBJ2-1

cdr3_aa: ASSQRVPGGETQY
v_call: TRBV3-1
j_call: TRBJ2-5

cdr3_aa: ASSSPGLGELF
v_call: TRBV7-3
j_call: TRBJ2-2

cdr3_aa: ASRVTGGLVGEAF
v_call: TRBV3-1
j_call: TRBJ1-1

cdr3_aa: ASSLRTGGNQPQH
v_call: TRBV28
j_call: TRBJ1-5

cdr3_aa: ALGTGGRNEQF
v_call: TRBV10-3
j_call: TRBJ2-1

cdr3_aa: ASSSSSGTRIGELF
v_call: TRBV7-2
j_call: TRBJ2-2

cdr3_aa: ASSWGLAGVDTQY
v_call: TRBV5-1
j_call: TRBJ2-3

cdr3_aa: ASSFPGGAAKNIQY
v_call: TRBV28
j_call: TRBJ2-4

cdr3_aa: ASSEALRVDSNQPQH
v_call: TRBV2
j_call: TRBJ1-5

cdr3_aa: ASSLVGGYQETQY
v_call: TRBV7-8
j_call: TRBJ2-5

cdr3_aa: ASRKQGSTDTQY
v_call: TRBV5-1
j_call: TRBJ2-3

cdr3_aa: AISPSGSSTDTQY
v_call: TRBV10-3
j_call: TRBJ2-3

cdr3_aa: ASSTRQVGETQY
v_call: TRBV5-1
j_call: TRBJ2-5

cdr3_aa: ASSSRLSSYEQY
v_call: TRBV6-2/TRBV6-3
j_call: TRBJ2-7

cdr3_aa: ASSWGTRTPRSYEQY
v_call: TRBV28
j_call: TRBJ2-7

cdr3_aa: ASRVTGSGVTIY
v_call: TRBV28
j_call: TRBJ1-3

cdr3_aa: ATSGGGRAGNEQF
v_call: TRBV24-1
j_call: TRBJ2-1

cdr3_aa: ASSFTGGPGERNTIY
v_call: TRBV27
j_call: TRBJ1-3

cdr3_aa: ASSLVQGTGYEKLF
v_call: TRBV28
j_call: TRBJ1-4

cdr3_aa: ASRGGEYSPLH
v_call: TRBV28
j_call: TRBJ1-6